A single sample gave rise to the 5 T cell receptor beta chains below, sequenced in a study of blood T cell repertoires in COVID-19. Generated by immunoSEQ multiplex PCR, the TCRdb table keeps only in-frame clones and is missing some. The repertoire holds 150,000 to 200,000 clones, with roughly four fifths as singletons. The sequencing sample was made of peripheral blood. These receptors were taken from a man aged 55 to 70 with active or convalescent COVID-19.

The chain has TRBV28 and TRBJ2-7, with 9 nucleotides matching TRBD2. Germline values: CDR1 MDHEN, CDR2 SYDVKM. The CDR3 covers 21 residues. Trimming at V came to 5 bases and at J to 0 bases, leaving 23 bases not matched to a gene. DNA of the CDR3: TGTGCCAGCAGTGAACGGTCGATAGCGGGAGAGGAGTGGTGGGGCTCCTACGAGCAGTACTTC. It codes for CASSERSIAGEEWWGSYEQYF.

This clone was recorded once. This rearrangement joins TRBV11-3 to TRBJ2-2; TRBD1 matches at 7 bases. Germline loops: CDR1 SGHNT, CDR2 YENEEA. The J segment lost 4 bases and the V segment lost 5 bases, leaving 7 bases of the junction unmatched. There are 15 residues in the CDR3. The CDR3 bases are TGTGCCAGCAGCCCTAACAGGGGAGTCACCGGGGAGCTGTTTTTT. Encoded protein: CASSPNRGVTGELFF.

This clone was observed at least ten times. The V and J genes are TRBV29-1 and TRBJ1-2; tentatively, D is TRBD1 (5 bases). V lost 6 bases and J 8 bases, leaving 16 bases between the germline ends. Germline V CDR1 and CDR2: SQVTM, ANQGSEA. CDR3 length equals 12 residues. The CDR3, as DNA: TGCAGCGTCACCGGTTCGGGGGAAGGCTACACCTTC. Translating gives CSVTGSGEGYTF.

The chain has TRBV14 and TRBJ1-4, with TRBD1 identical over 7 bases. V lost 3 bases, J lost 8 bases, and 6 bases stayed unmatched. The germline gives CDR1 SGHDN, CDR2 FVKESK. The CDR3 extends over 14 amino acids. As DNA, the CDR3 is TGTGCCAGCAGCCAGGGACAGAAGCACGAAAAACTGTTTTTT. This translates into CASSQGQKHEKLFF. The full variable domain, rest sourced from reference TRBV14 and TRBJ1-4, is EAGVTQFPSHSVIEKGQTVTLRCDPISGHDNLYWYRRVMGKEIKFLLHFVKESKQDESGMPNNRFLAERTGGTYSTLKVQPAELEDSGVYFCASSQGQKHEKLFFGSGTQLSVL.

The chain has TRBV10-3 and TRBJ2-3; TRBD2 is a possible D gene (6 bases). The germline CDR1 and CDR2 sequences are ENHRY and SYGVKD. Trimming left V 3 bases short and J 2 bases short, with 18 bases between. The CDR3 runs 17 residues. The CDR3 here is CAISDTSGRRATDTQYF. In DNA form, the CDR3 reads TGTGCCATCAGTGATACTTCGGGACGGAGGGCCACAGATACGCAGTATTTT.